This T cell receptor (beta chain) was retrieved from a study of PD-1 blockade in classical Hodgkin lymphoma. With regard to this clone: No antigen is known for it.

Indicated time point: cycle 4 day 1 (C4D1), after less than 7 weeks of nivolumab. Autologous stem cell transplantation was followed by relapse in every patient, and brentuximab vedotin exposure varied. Whole-study results and caveats: Diminished baseline TCR diversity has been reported in newly diagnosed patients relative to healthy donors. No one has yet defined what causes the repertoire differences, which may be disease activity or prior therapy. By C4D1, CD4+ diversity increased significantly, especially in complete responders. Individuals initiating nivolumab under 1 year after ASCT were excluded.

This CDR3 spans 13 amino acids. The V gene's germline CDR1 is MNHEY and CDR2 SMNVEV (reference sequence). Trimming stripped 1 base from V and 3 bases from J, with 7 bases between. Produced via immunoSEQ multiplex PCR; TCRdb's table is partial and in-frame only. The table includes roughly 64,000 clones, roughly nine tenths detected once. The material sequenced was peripheral blood mononuclear cells (PBMCs), taken before the fourth cycle of nivolumab. This chain joins TRBV27 and TRBJ2-7; no definite D call. This receptor was obtained from a human donor with classical Hodgkin lymphoma. The chain's CDR3 is CASSLFADYEQYF. The CDR3, as DNA: TGTGCCAGCAGTTTATTCGCAGACTACGAGCAGTACTTC.